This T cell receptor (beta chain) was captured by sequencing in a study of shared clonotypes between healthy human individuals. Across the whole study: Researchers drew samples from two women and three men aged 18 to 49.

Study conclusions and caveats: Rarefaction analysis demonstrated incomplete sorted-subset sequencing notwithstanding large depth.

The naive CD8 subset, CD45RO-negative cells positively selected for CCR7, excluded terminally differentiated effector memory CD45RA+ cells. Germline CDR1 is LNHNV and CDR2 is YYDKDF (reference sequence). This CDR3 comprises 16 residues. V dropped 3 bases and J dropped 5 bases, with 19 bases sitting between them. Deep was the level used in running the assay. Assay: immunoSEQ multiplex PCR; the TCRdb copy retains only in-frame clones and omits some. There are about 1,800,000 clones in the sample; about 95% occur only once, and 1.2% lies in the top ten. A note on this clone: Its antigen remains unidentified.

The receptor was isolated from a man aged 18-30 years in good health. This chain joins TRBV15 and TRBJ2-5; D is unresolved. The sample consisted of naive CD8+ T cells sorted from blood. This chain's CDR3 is CATSSPLLGSWETQYF. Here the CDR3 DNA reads TGTGCCACCAGCAGTCCCCTCCTAGGGTCTTGGGAGACCCAGTACTTC.